What follows are 30 T cell receptor beta chains derived from one specimen sequenced in a study of blood T cell repertoires in COVID-19. Assay used: immunoSEQ multiplex PCR; TCRdb lists only in-frame clones, some missing. The sample lists about 89,000 clones, 70% to 85% occurring once. Source material: peripheral blood. The receptors were sampled from a man between 70 and 80 years old with acute or convalescent COVID-19.

The chain joins TRBV3-1 (or the pseudogene TRBV3-2) to TRBJ1-1; 9 positions agree with TRBD1. Germline values: CDR1 LGHDT, CDR2 YNNKEL (reference sequence). The CDR3 sequence is 18 residues long. J was trimmed by 0 bases and V by 4 bases; bases with no gene match: 12. The CDR3 bases are TGTGCCAGCAGCCGGGGGGTTTACAGGGGGCGAATGAACACTGAAGCTTTCTTT. Protein product: CASSRGVYRGRMNTEAFF.

V gene TRBV5-1 combines with J gene TRBJ2-1; 7 nucleotides match TRBD2. This CDR3 has 15 amino acids. V was clipped by 6 bases and J by 6 bases; unmatched bases: 12. Germline V gene data show CDR1 as SGHRS and CDR2 as YFSETQ. CDR3 DNA: TGCGCCAGCAAATCAAGCGGGATCGGTCTCAATGAGCAGTTCTTC. The encoded protein is CASKSSGIGLNEQFF.

This chain connects TRBV5-6 to TRBJ1-1; D unresolved. The ends were cut back, 2 bases at V and 0 bases at J, with 5 bases in the middle. Germline CDR1 is SGHDT and CDR2 is YYEEEE. The CDR3 extends over 13 amino acids. DNA for the CDR3: TGTGCCAGCAGCTTTGAGGTGAACACTGAAGCTTTCTTT. Protein: CASSFEVNTEAFF.

V is TRBV29-1 and J is TRBJ1-2, with D unresolved. The CDR3 runs 13 residues. Trimming stripped 6 bases from V and 0 bases from J, with 11 bases between. From germline, CDR1 is SQVTM and CDR2 ANQGSEA. The CDR3 nucleotides are TGCAGCGTGGCGGAGTTAGCTAACTATGGCTACACCTTC. Its protein product is CSVAELANYGYTF.

The chain recombines TRBV5-1 with TRBJ2-5; D is undetermined. Germline loops: CDR1 SGHRS, CDR2 YFSETQ. The length of the CDR3 is 12 residues. The V and J ends lost 4 bases and 4 bases respectively, with 8 bases between them. This chain's CDR3 is CASSLPRETQYF. In nucleotides, the CDR3 is TGCGCCAGCAGCCTTCCCCGAGAGACCCAGTACTTC.

This chain joins TRBV12-3 or TRBV12-4 and TRBJ2-1; TRBD1 agrees at 7 bases. The CDR3 has 13 residues. Losses at the gene ends were 3 bases for V and 8 bases for J; bases not matched to a gene: 4. Written as DNA, the CDR3 is TGTGCCAGCAGTTTTCTACAGGGGCATGAGCAGTTCTTC. Protein sequence: CASSFLQGHEQFF.

The gene calls are TRBV3-1 (or the pseudogene TRBV3-2) and TRBJ2-2, with 16 nucleotides matching TRBD2. Unmatched junction bases numbered 4, after V lost 1 base and J lost 2 bases. The length of the CDR3 is 19 residues. Per germline, CDR1 LGHDT and CDR2 YNNKEL (reference sequence). CDR3 loop: CASSQGGTSGGVNTGELFF. CDR3 nucleotide sequence: TGTGCCAGCAGCCAAGGCGGGACTAGCGGGGGGGTTAACACCGGGGAGCTGTTTTTT.

The genes are TRBV30 and TRBJ2-5, with D hard to call. V gave up 0 bases and J gave up 9 bases, with 17 bases separating them. Germline assignment: CDR1 GTSNPN and CDR2 SVGIG (reference sequence). The CDR3 runs to 14 residues. The CDR3 sequence: CAWSVQSLREAQYF. CDR3 nucleotides: TGTGCCTGGAGTGTACAATCACTCCGCGAGGCCCAGTACTTC.

The CDR3 sequence: CASSPSADTQYF. The CDR3 coding sequence is TGTGCCAGCAGTCCGAGCGCAGATACGCAGTATTTT. V gene TRBV2 combines with J gene TRBJ2-3; D call uncertain. This CDR3 region has 12 residues. CDR1 is SNHLY, CDR2 FYNNEI, per germline. Trimming took off 5 bases at V and 4 bases at J, with 7 bases between the two ends.

The rearrangement uses TRBV12-3 or TRBV12-4 and TRBJ1-1; TRBD1 might be the D (5 bases). Trimming took 8 bases from V and 4 from J, leaving 11 bases between them. This CDR3 has 12 residues. The CDR3 sequence: CASGTLGTEAFF. The CDR3 DNA reads as TGTGCCAGCGGGACTCTAGGCACTGAAGCTTTCTTT.

The genes are TRBV15 and TRBJ1-2, with 10 nucleotides matching TRBD1. Germline assignment: CDR1 LNHNV and CDR2 YYDKDF (reference sequence). V shed 5 bases, J shed 7 bases, and the junction held 7 bases outside the gene matches. The CDR3 spans 14 residues. CDR3 sequence reads: CATSGGTGEIGYTF. DNA of the CDR3: TGTGCCACCAGCGGGGGGACAGGGGAGATTGGCTACACCTTC.

V is TRBV5-1 and J is TRBJ2-7; 8 bases map to TRBD1. V dropped 0 bases and J dropped 0; count of bases not matched to a gene: 5. CDR1 and CDR2 (germline): SGHRS, YFSETQ. This CDR3 has 16 amino acids. CDR3 amino acids: CASSLGGTGTSYEQYF. The CDR3 bases are TGCGCCAGCAGCTTGGGGGGGACAGGCACCTCCTACGAGCAGTACTTC. The full variable domain, its missing parts supplied by reference TRBV5-1 and TRBJ2-7, is KAGVTQTPRYLIKTRGQQVTLSCSPISGHRSVSWYQQTPGQGLQFLFEYFSETQRNKGNFPGRFSGRQFSNSRSEMNVSTLELGDSALYLCASSLGGTGTSYEQYFGPGTRLTVT.

The chain couples TRBV3-1 (or the pseudogene TRBV3-2) to TRBJ2-2; the D is unclear. Trimming took 4 bases from V and 4 from J, leaving 10 bases between them. This CDR3 comprises 14 residues. Germline assignment: CDR1 LGHDT and CDR2 YNNKEL (reference sequence). The CDR3 spells CASSPVVSTGELFF. CDR3 bases: TGTGCCAGCAGCCCTGTCGTCTCCACCGGGGAGCTGTTTTTT.

This clone was observed a few times. The rearrangement joins TRBV4-1 to TRBJ2-7, with 8 bases that match TRBD2. This CDR3 spans 14 amino acids. V was clipped by 4 bases and J by 2 bases; unmatched bases: 4. CDR1 is MGHRA and CDR2 is YSYEKL in the germline V gene. CDR3 sequence (DNA): TGCGCCAGCAGCCTTTCGGGAGGGCCCTACGAGCAGTACTTC. This gives the protein CASSLSGGPYEQYF.

This clone was recorded only once. The chain has TRBV4-3 and TRBJ2-1; possible D gene TRBD2, 7 bases. V lost 1 base to trimming and J lost 6 bases, with 10 bases between them. The CDR3 runs 14 residues. CDR1 and CDR2 (germline): LGHNA, YSLEER. The CDR3 bases are TGCGCCAGCAGCCAAGTAAGGGGGGGCAATGAGCAGTTCTTC. This sequence encodes CASSQVRGGNEQFF.

This clone came up a few times. The V call is TRBV2, the J call TRBJ2-7; D is unresolved. The V gene lost 7 bases and the J gene lost 2 bases, with 6 bases spanning the gap. Germline-derived CDR1 and CDR2 are SNHLY and FYNNEI. The CDR3 is made up of 11 amino acids. CDR3 bases: TGTGCCAGCACTTTAACCTACGAGCAGTACTTC. It translates to CASTLTYEQYF. Variable domain in full (rest from reference TRBV2 and TRBJ2-7): EPEVTQTPSHQVTQMGQEVILRCVPISNHLYFYWYRQILGQKVEFLVSFYNNEISEKSEIFDDQFSVERPDGSNFTLKIRSTKLEDSAMYFCASTLTYEQYFGPGTRLTVT.

The DNA of the CDR3 is TGTGCCAGCAGTCCGGGGGACAGGGTATTTGTTGGCTACACCTTC. It encodes CASSPGDRVFVGYTF. V is TRBV28 and J is TRBJ1-2, with 9 bases lining up with TRBD1. The germline gives CDR1 MDHEN, CDR2 SYDVKM. The V gene end was trimmed by 5 bases and the J gene end by 7 bases; junction bases not matched to a gene: 11. This CDR3 has 15 amino acids.

This clone was observed a few times. V gene TRBV4-3 combines with J gene TRBJ1-2; D may be TRBD1 (6 bases). Germline loops: CDR1 LGHNA, CDR2 YSLEER. The V end was cut by 2 bases, the J end by 2 bases, with 9 bases between. The CDR3 spans 14 residues. DNA of the CDR3: TGCGCCAGCAGCCAACTAGACAGGAACTATGGCTACACCTTC. Translated: CASSQLDRNYGYTF.

This chain uses TRBV12-3 or TRBV12-4 with TRBJ2-1; D is perhaps TRBD1 (5 bases). CDR3 length equals 11 residues. Trimming took off 10 bases at V and 9 bases at J, with 13 bases between the two ends. The CDR3 DNA is TGTGCCACCTCCCAGGGTGTTGAGCAGTTCTTC. Amino acid sequence: CATSQGVEQFF.

The V call is TRBV5-6, the J call TRBJ1-2; D is unclear. CDR3 length: 13 amino acids. Germline CDR1 is SGHDT and CDR2 is YYEEEE. V was cut by 4 bases and J by 5 bases, with 12 bases left in between. The CDR3 DNA reads TGTGCCAGCAGCGGGCAGGCGAAATATGGCTACACCTTC. Residues: CASSGQAKYGYTF.

This clone occurred many times. V usage is TRBV18 and J usage is TRBJ2-7, with 11 bases lining up with TRBD2. Trimming cost V 3 bases and J 6 bases; bases outside gene matches: 13. Germline CDR1 is KGHSH and CDR2 is LQKENI. The length of the CDR3 is 17 residues. CDR3 protein: CASSPRSGTSGSLEQYF. CDR3 nucleotides: TGTGCCAGCTCACCCCGTTCCGGGACTAGCGGATCCCTCGAGCAGTACTTC. Supplemented by reference TRBV18 and TRBJ2-7, the full variable domain reads NAGVMQNPRHLVRRRGQEARLRCSPMKGHSHVYWYRQLPEEGLKFMVYLQKENIIDESGMPKERFSAEFPKEGPSILRIQQVVRGDSAAYFCASSPRSGTSGSLEQYFGPGTRLTVT.

J is TRBJ2-5 and V is TRBV6-5; tentatively, D is TRBD1 (6 bases). The CDR3 runs to 14 residues. V gave up 6 bases and J gave up 2 bases, with 13 bases separating them. Germline lookup yields CDR1 MNHEY and CDR2 SVGAGI. The CDR3 sequence is CASSQSGQQETQYF. Here the CDR3 DNA reads TGTGCCAGCAGCCAGTCGGGACAACAAGAGACCCAGTACTTC.

The chain has TRBV20-1 and TRBJ1-1; D might be TRBD1 (6 bases). V shed 6 bases and J shed 5 bases, with 10 bases lying between them. The germline gives CDR1 DFQATT, CDR2 SNEGSKA (reference sequence). The CDR3 length is 11 residues. The CDR3 loop is CSASDRTEAFF. As DNA, the CDR3 is TGCAGTGCCTCAGACAGGACTGAAGCTTTCTTT.

The chain carries TRBV2 and TRBJ1-1; 10 nucleotides align to TRBD1. The CDR3 extends over 16 amino acids. Germline V gene lookup returns CDR1 SNHLY and CDR2 FYNNEI. The junction had 10 bases not matched to a gene; V was cut back by 2 bases and J by 7 bases. CDR3 sequence reads: CASSERGTGDRGEAFF. The CDR3 DNA is TGTGCCAGCAGTGAACGGGGGACAGGGGATCGTGGTGAAGCTTTCTTT.

The rearrangement joins TRBV13 to TRBJ1-3; possible D gene TRBD1, 5 bases. The CDR3 has 15 residues. The V gene lost 1 base and the J gene lost 2 bases, with 9 bases spanning the gap. Germline values: CDR1 PRHDT, CDR2 FYEKMQ (reference sequence). The CDR3 nucleotides read TGTGCCAGCAGCTTAGACTTGGGGCCTGGAAACACCATATATTTT. This translates into CASSLDLGPGNTIYF.

The V gene is TRBV28, the J gene TRBJ2-1; TRBD2 agrees at 10 bases. V lost 5 bases, J lost 8 bases, and 12 bases stayed unmatched. In germline, CDR1 is MDHEN, CDR2 SYDVKM. The CDR3 is 16 amino acids. The CDR3 region is CASSTQSSGSFDEQFF. The CDR3 bases are TGTGCCAGCAGTACACAGTCTAGCGGGAGTTTCGATGAGCAGTTCTTC.

This clone was detected a few times. The V call is TRBV29-1, the J call TRBJ1-3; D call uncertain. Germline V CDR1 and CDR2: SQVTM, ANQGSEA. The length of the CDR3 is 12 residues. V dropped 4 bases and J dropped 5 bases, with 9 bases sitting between them. CDR3 DNA sequence: TGCAGCGTTGGGACTGGGAGAAACACCATATATTTT. This gives the protein CSVGTGRNTIYF.

This sequence joins TRBV30 and TRBJ2-3; TRBD1 aligns across 7 bases. The trim removed 0 bases at V and 4 bases at J, leaving 4 bases unmatched. Looked up from germline, CDR1 is GTSNPN and CDR2 is SVGIG (reference sequence). This CDR3 contains 14 residues. CDR3 residues: CAWSVGGGADTQYF. CDR3 nucleotide sequence: TGTGCCTGGAGTGTAGGGGGCGGCGCAGATACGCAGTATTTT. The full variable domain, with the rest looked up from reference TRBV30 and TRBJ2-3, is SQTIHQWPATLVQPVGSPLSLECTVEGTSNPNLYWYRQAAGRGLQLLFYSVGIGQISSEVPQNLSASRPQDRQFILSSKKLLLSDSGFYLCAWSVGGGADTQYFGPGTRLTVL.

The rearrangement joins TRBV5-1 to TRBJ1-4, with a possible D match to TRBD1 (6 bases). With 2 bases removed from V and 5 bases from J, the gap between germline ends came to 10 bases. CDR1 is SGHRS, CDR2 YFSETQ, per germline. The CDR3 covers 14 residues. In DNA, the CDR3 is TGCGCCAGCAGCTTAGGGGGTTGGAATGAAAAACTGTTTTTT. Amino acid sequence: CASSLGGWNEKLFF.

This clone was counted once. The V call is TRBV5-1, the J call TRBJ1-1, with no clear D. The CDR3 has 14 amino acids. Germline CDR1 reads SGHRS; CDR2 reads YFSETQ. V lost 2 bases and J lost 1, with 9 bases in between. CDR3 protein: CASSLAPPNTEAFF. DNA of the CDR3: TGCGCCAGCAGCTTAGCACCGCCGAACACTGAAGCTTTCTTT.